One sample yielded the 11 T cell receptor beta chains listed below, sequenced in a study of T cell responses to AZD1222 COVID-19 vaccine. The repertoire was sequenced with immunoSEQ multiplex PCR; TCRdb's copy has only in-frame clones and lacks some. The data contain approximately 100,000 clones, about 87% of them singletons. The source material was peripheral blood, sampled on day 0 of AZD1222 vaccination. Receptor source: an adult in good health.

The chain employs TRBV19 and TRBJ2-5; maybe TRBD1 (6 bases). Trimming took off 3 bases at V and 4 bases at J, with 6 bases between the two ends. The CDR3 consists of 12 residues. CDR1 LNHDA and CDR2 SQIVND come from the germline V gene (reference sequence). The CDR3 sequence is CASSIRGETQYF. CDR3 bases: TGTGCCAGTAGTATCAGGGGAGAGACCCAGTACTTC. Supplemented by reference TRBV19 and TRBJ2-5, the full variable domain reads DGGITQSPKYLFRKEGQNVTLSCEQNLNHDAMYWYRQDPGQGLRLIYYSQIVNDFQKGDIAEGYSVSREKKESFPLTVTSAQKNPTAFYLCASSIRGETQYFGPGTRLLVL.

The chain carries TRBV3-1 (or the pseudogene TRBV3-2) and TRBJ2-1, with TRBD2 matching over 7 bases. This CDR3 is 13 amino acids long. Germline-derived CDR1 and CDR2 are LGHDT and YNNKEL (reference sequence). V lost 7 bases, J lost 4 bases, and 4 bases stayed unmatched. The DNA of the CDR3 is TGTGCCAGCACTAGCGGATCGTACAATGAGCAGTTCTTC. This gives the protein CASTSGSYNEQFF.

The chain employs TRBV27 and TRBJ1-1; D is ambiguous. The germline CDR1 and CDR2 sequences are MNHEY and SMNVEV (reference sequence). V lost 8 bases, J lost 11 bases, and 27 bases lay in between. The CDR3 has 15 amino acids. The CDR3 here is CASHTNYAGGGGAFF. CDR3 bases: TGTGCCAGCCACACCAATTATGCGGGCGGCGGTGGTGCTTTCTTT.

The chain couples TRBV7-6 to TRBJ2-1; TRBD2 matches 7 bases. J was trimmed by 5 bases and V by 0 bases; bases with no gene match: 4. The germline V gene has CDR1 SGHVS and CDR2 FNYEAQ. This CDR3 contains 15 residues. The CDR3 sequence is CASSLAGGRHNEQFF. CDR3 in DNA: TGTGCCAGCAGCTTAGCGGGAGGGCGACACAATGAGCAGTTCTTC.

J is TRBJ2-7 and V is TRBV5-1; TRBD1 matches 8 bases. With V trimmed by 1 base and J by 6 bases, 9 bases remained unmatched. The CDR3 has 15 residues. Germline V CDR1 and CDR2: SGHRS, YFSETQ. The CDR3 DNA is TGCGCCAGCAGCTTGTGGACAGGGCAGGGGTTCGAGCAGTACTTC. Protein product: CASSLWTGQGFEQYF.

The V gene is TRBV15, the J gene TRBJ1-1; D gene ambiguous. Per germline, CDR1 LNHNV and CDR2 YYDKDF (reference sequence). The CDR3 is 12 amino acids. Trimming took off 0 bases at V and 8 bases at J, with 7 bases between the two ends. CDR3 bases: TGTGCCACCAGCAGAGAGGGTGGCGAAGCTTTCTTT. This sequence encodes CATSREGGEAFF.

The genes are TRBV5-4 and TRBJ2-1, with D maybe TRBD1 (5 bases). The CDR3 contains 14 residues. V dropped 0 bases and J dropped 6 bases, with 10 bases sitting between them. Germline V CDR1 and CDR2: SGHNT, YYREEE (reference sequence). CDR3 amino acids: CASSLDPGINEQFF. DNA of the CDR3: TGTGCCAGCAGCTTGGACCCAGGGATCAATGAGCAGTTCTTC.

The chain uses TRBV3-1 (or the pseudogene TRBV3-2) and TRBJ2-7, with 9 bases that match TRBD1. The CDR3 is made up of 17 amino acids. Germline CDR1 reads LGHDT; CDR2 reads YNNKEL (reference sequence). The V gene end was trimmed by 0 bases and the J gene end by 3 bases; junction bases not matched to a gene: 9. CDR3 region: CASSQDRDRVGFYEQYF. The CDR3 coding sequence is TGTGCCAGCAGCCAAGATAGGGACAGGGTGGGGTTCTACGAGCAGTACTTC.

The chain uses TRBV7-6 and TRBJ2-3, with D uncertain. The V and J ends lost 7 bases and 2 bases respectively, with 13 bases between them. CDR1 SGHVS and CDR2 FNYEAQ come from the germline V gene. The CDR3 is 14 amino acids. CDR3 coding DNA: TGTGCCAGCAAGAGGACCAGTCACACAGATACGCAGTATTTT. Amino acids: CASKRTSHTDTQYF.

The chain combines TRBV15 with TRBJ2-3; D remains unclear. Trimming took off 0 bases at V and 0 bases at J, with 4 bases between the two ends. The CDR3 has 14 amino acids. Germline V CDR1 and CDR2: LNHNV, YYDKDF (reference sequence). The CDR3 sequence is CATSRDPSTDTQYF. In nucleotides, the CDR3 is TGTGCCACCAGCAGAGATCCCAGCACAGATACGCAGTATTTT. Supplemented by reference TRBV15 and TRBJ2-3, the full variable domain reads DAMVIQNPRYQVTQFGKPVTLSCSQTLNHNVMYWYQQKSSQAPKLLFHYYDKDFNNEADTPDNFQSRRPNTSFCFLDIRSPGLGDTAMYLCATSRDPSTDTQYFGPGTRLTVL.

The CDR3 region is CASRGGQRNTGELFF. The CDR3 region has the DNA TGTGCCAGCAGGGGGGGACAGAGGAACACCGGGGAGCTGTTTTTT. This sequence joins TRBV7-9 and TRBJ2-2, with D possibly being TRBD1 (7 bases). Germline CDR1 reads SEHNR; CDR2 reads FQNEAQ (reference sequence). The CDR3 contains 15 residues. V was shortened by 6 bases and J by 1 base, with 12 bases between the two germline ends. Variable domain in full (rest from reference TRBV7-9 and TRBJ2-2): DTGVSQNPRHKITKRGQNVTFRCDPISEHNRLYWYRQTLGQGPEFLTYFQNEAQLEKSRLLSDRFSAERPKGSFSTLEIQRTEQGDSAMYLCASRGGQRNTGELFFGEGSRLTVL.